This is a list of T cell receptor beta chains from one sample in a study of T cell responses to AZD1222 COVID-19 vaccine. Libraries were prepared by immunoSEQ multiplex PCR; TCRdb keeps only in-frame clonotypes and omits some of them. Seen here are 150,000 to 200,000 clones, 90% to 95% observed once, and the top ten hold about 1.5%. The specimen was peripheral blood, collected 28 days after the second AZD1222 dose. Receptors originate from an adult who received the AZD1222 COVID-19 vaccine. Both conserved end residues are part of each CDR3. Each record gives: CDR3 length, D gene, V gene, clone size, J gene, CDR3 protein, CDR3 DNA. D genes are given only for firm matches. A clone size is listed for some rows: how often the clone was seen (once, few, many), or a class if it is expanded.

cdr3_length: 15; d_call: NA; v_call: TRBV7-2; clone_size: NA; j_call: TRBJ2-1; cdr3_aa: CASSNVGGGRNEQFF; cdr3_nt: TGTGCCAGCAGCAATGTTGGGGGAGGTAGGAATGAGCAGTTCTTC
cdr3_length: 17; d_call: NA; v_call: TRBV5-1; clone_size: once; j_call: TRBJ1-5; cdr3_aa: CASIDWWVGRRNQPQHF; cdr3_nt: TGCGCCAGCATTGATTGGTGGGTGGGGAGACGGAATCAGCCCCAGCATTTT
cdr3_length: 15; d_call: NA; v_call: TRBV5-1; clone_size: NA; j_call: TRBJ2-5; cdr3_aa: CASSSTAQGGETQYF; cdr3_nt: TGCGCCAGCAGCTCCACAGCTCAGGGGGGAGAGACCCAGTACTTC
cdr3_length: 17; d_call: TRBD2; v_call: TRBV6-4; clone_size: NA; j_call: TRBJ2-3; cdr3_aa: CASSDSTAGVGTDTQYF; cdr3_nt: TGTGCCAGCAGTGACTCGACAGCGGGAGTTGGCACAGATACGCAGTATTTT
cdr3_length: 13; d_call: NA; v_call: TRBV6-5; clone_size: NA; j_call: TRBJ1-5; cdr3_aa: CASSYGGNQPQHF; cdr3_nt: TGTGCCAGCAGTTACGGGGGCAATCAGCCCCAGCATTTT
cdr3_length: 13; d_call: NA; v_call: TRBV27; clone_size: NA; j_call: TRBJ1-5; cdr3_aa: CASSRDGARPQHF; cdr3_nt: TGTGCCAGCAGCAGAGACGGTGCCCGGCCCCAGCATTTT
cdr3_length: 13; d_call: NA; v_call: TRBV5-1; clone_size: NA; j_call: TRBJ1-1; cdr3_aa: CASSQTRNTEAFF; cdr3_nt: TGCGCCAGCAGCCAAACAAGGAACACTGAAGCTTTCTTT
cdr3_length: 16; d_call: TRBD2; v_call: TRBV3-1/TRBV3-2; clone_size: NA; j_call: TRBJ2-3; cdr3_aa: CASSQVSAGVTDTQYF; cdr3_nt: TGTGCCAGCAGCCAAGTGTCAGCGGGAGTAACAGATACGCAGTATTTT
cdr3_length: 17; d_call: NA; v_call: TRBV12-5; clone_size: once; j_call: TRBJ2-2; cdr3_aa: CASGLRAEVLSTGELFF; cdr3_nt: TGTGCTAGTGGTTTGAGGGCGGAAGTTTTATCCACCGGGGAGCTGTTTTTT
cdr3_length: 13; d_call: NA; v_call: TRBV12-3/TRBV12-4; clone_size: NA; j_call: TRBJ1-1; cdr3_aa: CASSGSVNTEAFF; cdr3_nt: TGTGCCAGCAGTGGTTCAGTGAACACTGAAGCTTTCTTT
cdr3_length: 15; d_call: NA; v_call: TRBV4-3; clone_size: NA; j_call: TRBJ1-2; cdr3_aa: CASSQVTATAYGYTF; cdr3_nt: TGCGCCAGCAGCCAAGTCACAGCGACCGCCTATGGCTACACCTTC
cdr3_length: 14; d_call: NA; v_call: TRBV5-6; clone_size: NA; j_call: TRBJ1-5; cdr3_aa: CASSFQGYNQPQHF; cdr3_nt: TGTGCCAGCAGCTTCCAGGGGTACAATCAGCCCCAGCATTTT
cdr3_length: 15; d_call: TRBD1; v_call: TRBV5-6; clone_size: NA; j_call: TRBJ1-6; cdr3_aa: CASSSLDRLRSPLHF; cdr3_nt: TGTGCCAGCAGCTCACTGGACAGGCTCCGTTCACCCCTCCACTTT
cdr3_length: 15; d_call: TRBD1; v_call: TRBV19; clone_size: NA; j_call: TRBJ2-7; cdr3_aa: CASSGTGAGLYEQYF; cdr3_nt: TGTGCCAGTAGCGGGACAGGCGCAGGTTTATACGAGCAGTACTTC
cdr3_length: 17; d_call: NA; v_call: TRBV28; clone_size: NA; j_call: TRBJ1-4; cdr3_aa: CASSLFRPGQPGEKLFF; cdr3_nt: TGTGCCAGCAGTTTATTCCGGCCCGGACAGCCGGGTGAAAAACTGTTTTTT
cdr3_length: 16; d_call: NA; v_call: TRBV27; clone_size: NA; j_call: TRBJ2-7; cdr3_aa: CASSLGSPRWAYEQYF; cdr3_nt: TGTGCCAGCAGTTTAGGTTCTCCCAGATGGGCCTACGAGCAGTACTTC
cdr3_length: 15; d_call: NA; v_call: TRBV6-5; clone_size: NA; j_call: TRBJ2-1; cdr3_aa: CASSQGGFSYNEQFF; cdr3_nt: TGTGCCAGCAGTCAGGGCGGGTTTTCCTACAATGAGCAGTTCTTC
cdr3_length: 12; d_call: NA; v_call: TRBV5-1; clone_size: NA; j_call: TRBJ2-7; cdr3_aa: CASSLSPYEQYF; cdr3_nt: TGCGCCAGCAGCTTATCACCCTACGAGCAGTACTTC
cdr3_length: 15; d_call: NA; v_call: TRBV5-4; clone_size: once; j_call: TRBJ1-1; cdr3_aa: CASSVYVGGTTEAFF; cdr3_nt: TGTGCCAGCAGCGTGTACGTGGGGGGGACCACTGAAGCTTTCTTT
cdr3_length: 14; d_call: TRBD2; v_call: TRBV5-1; clone_size: NA; j_call: TRBJ2-3; cdr3_aa: CASGLAGGPDTQYF; cdr3_nt: TGCGCCAGTGGACTAGCGGGAGGGCCAGATACGCAGTATTTT
cdr3_length: 13; d_call: NA; v_call: TRBV19; clone_size: NA; j_call: TRBJ1-4; cdr3_aa: CASSIYRDEKLFF; cdr3_nt: TGTGCCAGTAGTATATACAGGGATGAAAAACTGTTTTTT
cdr3_length: 14; d_call: NA; v_call: TRBV30; clone_size: NA; j_call: TRBJ1-2; cdr3_aa: CAWSEGDTFYGYTF; cdr3_nt: TGTGCCTGGAGTGAAGGGGACACCTTCTATGGCTACACCTTC
cdr3_length: 16; d_call: NA; v_call: TRBV10-1; clone_size: NA; j_call: TRBJ1-1; cdr3_aa: CASSESRRYKNTEAFF; cdr3_nt: TGCGCCAGCAGTGAGTCCAGGCGGTACAAGAACACTGAAGCTTTCTTT
cdr3_length: 15; d_call: TRBD1; v_call: TRBV7-2; clone_size: NA; j_call: TRBJ2-3; cdr3_aa: CASSEDRWGTDTQYF; cdr3_nt: TGTGCCAGCAGCGAGGACAGGTGGGGCACAGATACGCAGTATTTT
cdr3_length: 14; d_call: NA; v_call: TRBV5-4; clone_size: once; j_call: TRBJ2-5; cdr3_aa: CASSPTPQGETQYF; cdr3_nt: TGTGCCAGCAGCCCTACCCCCCAGGGGGAGACCCAGTACTTC
cdr3_length: 14; d_call: NA; v_call: TRBV7-8; clone_size: NA; j_call: TRBJ1-2; cdr3_aa: CASSLGTRNYGYTF; cdr3_nt: TGTGCCAGCAGCTTAGGTACGAGGAACTATGGCTACACCTTC
cdr3_length: 12; d_call: NA; v_call: TRBV6-5; clone_size: NA; j_call: TRBJ2-7; cdr3_aa: CATRRRATEQYF; cdr3_nt: TGTGCCACCAGGAGGAGGGCTACAGAGCAGTACTTC
cdr3_length: 18; d_call: NA; v_call: TRBV7-3; clone_size: once; j_call: TRBJ2-2; cdr3_aa: CASSQVGLVKMNTGELFF; cdr3_nt: TGTGCCAGCAGCCAGGTCGGGTTAGTGAAAATGAACACCGGGGAGCTGTTTTTT
cdr3_length: 13; d_call: NA; v_call: TRBV30; clone_size: NA; j_call: TRBJ1-1; cdr3_aa: CAWSRGAGTEAFF; cdr3_nt: TGTGCCTGGAGTAGGGGGGCTGGCACTGAAGCTTTCTTT
cdr3_length: 15; d_call: NA; v_call: TRBV29-1; clone_size: NA; j_call: TRBJ1-1; cdr3_aa: CSVVLTGTTNTEAFF; cdr3_nt: TGCAGCGTTGTTTTGACAGGCACCACGAACACTGAAGCTTTCTTT
cdr3_length: 13; d_call: NA; v_call: TRBV6-5; clone_size: NA; j_call: TRBJ1-1; cdr3_aa: CASREGGGAEAFF; cdr3_nt: TGTGCCAGCAGGGAGGGAGGGGGAGCTGAAGCTTTCTTT
cdr3_length: 15; d_call: NA; v_call: TRBV11-2; clone_size: once; j_call: TRBJ2-3; cdr3_aa: CASSLQPVSTDTQYF; cdr3_nt: TGTGCCAGCAGCTTACAGCCGGTAAGCACAGATACGCAGTATTTT
cdr3_length: 15; d_call: NA; v_call: TRBV6-1; clone_size: NA; j_call: TRBJ2-7; cdr3_aa: CASSEVNRGGYEQYF; cdr3_nt: TGTGCCAGCAGTGAAGTCAACAGGGGGGGTTACGAGCAGTACTTC
cdr3_length: 18; d_call: TRBD1; v_call: TRBV9; clone_size: NA; j_call: TRBJ2-6; cdr3_aa: CASSVDRGQYSGANVLTF; cdr3_nt: TGTGCCAGCAGCGTGGACAGGGGACAGTACTCTGGGGCCAACGTCCTGACTTTC
cdr3_length: 12; d_call: NA; v_call: TRBV11-2; clone_size: NA; j_call: TRBJ2-7; cdr3_aa: CASSYTGQIPYF; cdr3_nt: TGTGCCAGCAGCTATACCGGGCAGATACCGTACTTC
cdr3_length: 15; d_call: NA; v_call: TRBV18; clone_size: NA; j_call: TRBJ1-2; cdr3_aa: CASSSQTEPWRGYTF; cdr3_nt: TGTGCCAGCTCATCCCAGACAGAGCCGTGGCGTGGCTACACCTTC
cdr3_length: 13; d_call: NA; v_call: TRBV27; clone_size: NA; j_call: TRBJ1-1; cdr3_aa: CASGETPRTEAFF; cdr3_nt: TGTGCCAGCGGGGAAACACCGAGGACTGAAGCTTTCTTT
cdr3_length: 15; d_call: TRBD2; v_call: TRBV7-3; clone_size: NA; j_call: TRBJ2-1; cdr3_aa: CASSLRTSGNNEQFF; cdr3_nt: TGTGCCAGCAGCTTACGGACTAGCGGAAACAATGAGCAGTTCTTC